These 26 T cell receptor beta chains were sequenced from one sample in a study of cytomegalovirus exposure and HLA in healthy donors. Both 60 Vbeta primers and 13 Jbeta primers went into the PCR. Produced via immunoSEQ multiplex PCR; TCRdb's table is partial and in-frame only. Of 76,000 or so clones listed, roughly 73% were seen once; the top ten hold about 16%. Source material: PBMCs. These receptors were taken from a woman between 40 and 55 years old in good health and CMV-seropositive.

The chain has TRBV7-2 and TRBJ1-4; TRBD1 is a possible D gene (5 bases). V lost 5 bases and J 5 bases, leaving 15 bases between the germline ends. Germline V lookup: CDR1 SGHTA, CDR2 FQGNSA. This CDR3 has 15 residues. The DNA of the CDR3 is TGTGCCAGCAGCCAGTTCCGGGGGGTGAATGAAAAACTGTTTTTT. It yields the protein CASSQFRGVNEKLFF. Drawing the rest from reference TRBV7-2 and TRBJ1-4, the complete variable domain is GAGVSQSPSNKVTEKGKDVELRCDPISGHTALYWYRQSLGQGLEFLIYFQGNSAPDKSGLPSDRFSAERTGGSVSTLTIQRTQQEDSAVYLCASSQFRGVNEKLFFGSGTQLSVL.

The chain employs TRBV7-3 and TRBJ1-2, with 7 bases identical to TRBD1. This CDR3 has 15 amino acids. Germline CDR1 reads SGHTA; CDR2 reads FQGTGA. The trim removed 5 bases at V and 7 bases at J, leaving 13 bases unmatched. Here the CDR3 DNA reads TGTGCCAGCAGCGAAGGGACAGTTTCTCAACCTGGCTACACCTTC. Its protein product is CASSEGTVSQPGYTF.

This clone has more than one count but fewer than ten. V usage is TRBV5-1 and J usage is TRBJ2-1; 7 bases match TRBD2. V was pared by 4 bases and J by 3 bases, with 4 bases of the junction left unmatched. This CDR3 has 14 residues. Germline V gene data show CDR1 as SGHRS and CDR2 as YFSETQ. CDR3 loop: CASSNQRDYNEQFF. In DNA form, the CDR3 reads TGCGCCAGCAGCAACCAGCGGGACTACAATGAGCAGTTCTTC. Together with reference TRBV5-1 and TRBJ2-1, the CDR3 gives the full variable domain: KAGVTQTPRYLIKTRGQQVTLSCSPISGHRSVSWYQQTPGQGLQFLFEYFSETQRNKGNFPGRFSGRQFSNSRSEMNVSTLELGDSALYLCASSNQRDYNEQFFGPGTRLTVL.

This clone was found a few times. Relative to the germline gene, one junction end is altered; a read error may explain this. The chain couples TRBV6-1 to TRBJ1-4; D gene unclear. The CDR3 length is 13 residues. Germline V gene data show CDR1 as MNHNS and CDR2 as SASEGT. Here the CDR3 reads CASREGWNEKLFF. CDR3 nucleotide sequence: TGTGCCAGCCGTGAGGGCTGGAATGAAAAACTGTTTTTT.

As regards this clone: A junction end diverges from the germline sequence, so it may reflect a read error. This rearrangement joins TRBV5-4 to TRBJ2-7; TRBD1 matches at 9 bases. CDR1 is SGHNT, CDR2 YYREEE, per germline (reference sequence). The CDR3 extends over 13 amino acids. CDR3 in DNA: TGTGCCAGCAGCCTTGAGAACAGGGGGCAAATTGGATTC. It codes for CASSLENRGQIGF.

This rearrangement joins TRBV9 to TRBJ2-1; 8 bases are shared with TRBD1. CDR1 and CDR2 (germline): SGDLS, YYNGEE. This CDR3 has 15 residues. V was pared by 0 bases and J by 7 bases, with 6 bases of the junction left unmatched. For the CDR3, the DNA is TGTGCCAGCAGCGTAGAGGGACAGGTGACGAATGAGCAGTTCTTC. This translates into CASSVEGQVTNEQFF.

The CDR3 protein is CAWTSGGGADTQYF. For the CDR3, the DNA is TGTGCCTGGACTAGCGGGGGGGGTGCAGATACGCAGTATTTT. The V call is TRBV30, the J call TRBJ2-3; 12 bases are shared with TRBD2. CDR3 length: 14 residues. The V gene end was trimmed by 4 bases and the J gene end by 4 bases; junction bases not matched to a gene: 3. Germline CDR1 GTSNPN, CDR2 SVGIG (reference sequence).

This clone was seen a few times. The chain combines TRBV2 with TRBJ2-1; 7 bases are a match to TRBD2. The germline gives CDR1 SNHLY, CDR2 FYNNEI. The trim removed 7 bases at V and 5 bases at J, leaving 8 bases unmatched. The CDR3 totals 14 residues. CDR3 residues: CASTRSSGNNEQFF. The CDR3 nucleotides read TGTGCCAGCACCAGGTCTAGCGGAAACAATGAGCAGTTCTTC.

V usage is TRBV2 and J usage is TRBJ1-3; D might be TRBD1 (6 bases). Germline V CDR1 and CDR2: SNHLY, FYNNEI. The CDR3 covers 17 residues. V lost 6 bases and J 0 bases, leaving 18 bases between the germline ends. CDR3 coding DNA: TGTGCCAGCAGCGAGGGGGGGACACTTCGCTCTGGAAACACCATATATTTT. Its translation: CASSEGGTLRSGNTIYF.

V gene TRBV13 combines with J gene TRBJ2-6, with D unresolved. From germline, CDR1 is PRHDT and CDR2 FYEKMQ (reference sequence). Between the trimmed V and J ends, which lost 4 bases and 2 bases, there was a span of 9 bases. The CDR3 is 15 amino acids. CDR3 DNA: TGTGCCAGCAGCTCGTCCCTAACTGGGGCCAACGTCCTGACTTTC. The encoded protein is CASSSSLTGANVLTF.

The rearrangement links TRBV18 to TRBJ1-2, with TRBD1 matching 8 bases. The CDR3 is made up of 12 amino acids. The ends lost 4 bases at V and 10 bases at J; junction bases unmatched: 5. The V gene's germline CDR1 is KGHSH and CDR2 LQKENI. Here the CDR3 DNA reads TGTGCCAGCTCACTCGGACAGGGTGACTACACCTTC. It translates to CASSLGQGDYTF.

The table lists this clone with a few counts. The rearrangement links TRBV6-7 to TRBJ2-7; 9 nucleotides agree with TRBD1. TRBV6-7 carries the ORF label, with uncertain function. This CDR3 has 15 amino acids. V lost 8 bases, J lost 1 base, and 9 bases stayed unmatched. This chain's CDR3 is CASLGDREKSYEQYF. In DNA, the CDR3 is TGTGCCAGCTTAGGGGACAGGGAAAAGTCCTACGAGCAGTACTTC.

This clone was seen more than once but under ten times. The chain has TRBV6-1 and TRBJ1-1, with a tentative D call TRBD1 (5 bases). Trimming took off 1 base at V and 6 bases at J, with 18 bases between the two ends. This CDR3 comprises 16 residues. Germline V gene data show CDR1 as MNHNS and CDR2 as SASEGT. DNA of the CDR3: TGTGCCAGCAGTGAAGGGGGCGGGGCTTTGCAGCCTGAAGCTTTCTTT. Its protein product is CASSEGGGALQPEAFF.

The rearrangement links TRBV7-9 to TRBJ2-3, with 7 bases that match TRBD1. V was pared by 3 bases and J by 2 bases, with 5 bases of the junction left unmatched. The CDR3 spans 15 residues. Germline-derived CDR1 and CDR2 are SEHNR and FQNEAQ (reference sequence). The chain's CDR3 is CASSFWGQTTDTQYF. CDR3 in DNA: TGTGCCAGCAGCTTCTGGGGACAGACCACAGATACGCAGTATTTT. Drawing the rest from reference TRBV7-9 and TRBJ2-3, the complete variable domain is DTGVSQNPRHKITKRGQNVTFRCDPISEHNRLYWYRQTLGQGPEFLTYFQNEAQLEKSRLLSDRFSAERPKGSFSTLEIQRTEQGDSAMYLCASSFWGQTTDTQYFGPGTRLTVL.

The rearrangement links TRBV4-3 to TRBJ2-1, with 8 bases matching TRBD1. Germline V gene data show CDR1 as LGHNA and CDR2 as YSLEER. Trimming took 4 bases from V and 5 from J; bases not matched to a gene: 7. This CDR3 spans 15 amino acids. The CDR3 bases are TGCGCCAGCAGCCCCCGAACAGGGGGGAACAATGAGCAGTTCTTC. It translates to CASSPRTGGNNEQFF.

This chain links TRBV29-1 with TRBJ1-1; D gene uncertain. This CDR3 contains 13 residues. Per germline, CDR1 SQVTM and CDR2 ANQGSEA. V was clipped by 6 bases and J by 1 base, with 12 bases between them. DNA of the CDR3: TGCAGCGTCGCCCTGAGGCGGAACACTGAAGCTTTCTTT. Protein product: CSVALRRNTEAFF.

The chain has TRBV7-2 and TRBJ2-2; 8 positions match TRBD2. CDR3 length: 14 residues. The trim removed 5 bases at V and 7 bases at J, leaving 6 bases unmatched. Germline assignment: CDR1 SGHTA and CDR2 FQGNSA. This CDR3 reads CASSPGGAIGELFF. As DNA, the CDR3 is TGTGCCAGCAGCCCCGGGGGGGCCATCGGGGAGCTGTTTTTT.

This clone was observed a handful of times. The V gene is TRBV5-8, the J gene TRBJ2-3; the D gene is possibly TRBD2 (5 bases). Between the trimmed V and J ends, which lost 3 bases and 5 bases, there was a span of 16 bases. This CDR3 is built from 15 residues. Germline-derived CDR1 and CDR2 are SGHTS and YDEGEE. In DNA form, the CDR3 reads TGTGCCAGCAGCTCGTTGAGACTATTTGAAGATACGCAGTATTTT. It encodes CASSSLRLFEDTQYF.

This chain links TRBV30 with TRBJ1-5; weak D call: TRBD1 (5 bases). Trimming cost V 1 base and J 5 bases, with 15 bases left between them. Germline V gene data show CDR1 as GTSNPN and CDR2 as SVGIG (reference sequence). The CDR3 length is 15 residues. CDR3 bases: TGTGCCTGGAGTGAGGGAGGGGCGAATTATCAGCCCCAGCATTTT. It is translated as CAWSEGGANYQPQHF.

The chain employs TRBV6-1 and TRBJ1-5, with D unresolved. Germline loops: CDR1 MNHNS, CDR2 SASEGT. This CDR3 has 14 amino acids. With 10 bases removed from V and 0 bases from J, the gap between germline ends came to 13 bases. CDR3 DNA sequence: TGTGCCACCCTAGAGAGCTATAGCAATCAGCCCCAGCATTTT. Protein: CATLESYSNQPQHF.

The CDR3 nucleotides read TGTGCCAGCAGCCCCCCCTCCAGGGCAAACTCCTATAATTCACCCCTCCACTTT. Its translation: CASSPPSRANSYNSPLHF. The rearrangement uses TRBV11-2 and TRBJ1-6, with a possible D match to TRBD1 (5 bases). The CDR3 sequence is 18 residues long. Deletions cut 5 bases from V and 0 bases from J, with 17 bases between. Germline CDR1 reads SGHAT; CDR2 reads FQNNGV. The variable domain in full, with the rest retrieved from reference TRBV11-2 and TRBJ1-6, is EAGVAQSPRYKIIEKRQSVAFWCNPISGHATLYWYQQILGQGPKLLIQFQNNGVVDDSQLPKDRFSAERLKGVDSTLKIQPAKLEDSAVYLCASSPPSRANSYNSPLHFGNGTRLTVT.

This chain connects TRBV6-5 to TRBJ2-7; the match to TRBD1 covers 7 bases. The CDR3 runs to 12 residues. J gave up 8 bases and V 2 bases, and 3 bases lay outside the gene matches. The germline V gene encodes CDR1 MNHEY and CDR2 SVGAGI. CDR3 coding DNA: TGTGCCAGCAGTTACACGACAGGGCAGCAGTACTTC. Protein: CASSYTTGQQYF.

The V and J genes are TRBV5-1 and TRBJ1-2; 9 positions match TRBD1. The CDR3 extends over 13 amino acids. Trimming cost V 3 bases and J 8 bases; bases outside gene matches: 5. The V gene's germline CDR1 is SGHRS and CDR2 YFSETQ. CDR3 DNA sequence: TGCGCCAGCAGCTCGGGACAGGGTGACGGCTACACCTTC. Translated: CASSSGQGDGYTF.

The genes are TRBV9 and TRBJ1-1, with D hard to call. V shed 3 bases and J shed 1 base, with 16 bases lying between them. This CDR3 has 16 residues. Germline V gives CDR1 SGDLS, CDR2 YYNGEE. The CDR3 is CASSASQVVSNTEAFF. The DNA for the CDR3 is TGTGCCAGCAGCGCCTCCCAGGTGGTTTCGAACACTGAAGCTTTCTTT.

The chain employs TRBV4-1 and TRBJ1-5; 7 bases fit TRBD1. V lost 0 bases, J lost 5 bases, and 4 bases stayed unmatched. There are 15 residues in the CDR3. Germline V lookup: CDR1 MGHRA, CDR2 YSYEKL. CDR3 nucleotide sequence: TGCGCCAGCAGCCAAGATGGGACAGCCTATCAGCCCCAGCATTTT. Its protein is CASSQDGTAYQPQHF.

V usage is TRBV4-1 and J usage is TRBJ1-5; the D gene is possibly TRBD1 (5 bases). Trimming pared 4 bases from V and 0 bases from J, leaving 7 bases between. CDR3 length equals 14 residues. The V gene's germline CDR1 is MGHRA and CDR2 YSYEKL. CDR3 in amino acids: CASSLDSSNQPQHF. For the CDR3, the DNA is TGCGCCAGCAGCCTAGACAGTAGCAATCAGCCCCAGCATTTT.